A selection of T cell receptor beta chains follows, all from one sample in a study of T cells in Graves' hyperthyroidism and ophthalmopathy. One entry per CDR3 protein, called by TCRdb with MiXCR from the multiplex PCR reads. This table has hundreds of thousands of distinct CDR3 sequences, 12% to 15% appearing once. Sequenced material: blood. The receptors stem from a woman aged 18-29 years with Graves' hyperthyroidism. CDR3s include the opening cysteine and the closing phenylalanine or tryptophan. A D gene is named only where the DNA matches it firmly. A row's size may be missing; if present it is once, few, many or a size class.

TGTGCCAGCAGCGACGTGATCGGGACAGGGGGCCCCACAGATACGCAGTATTTT | CASSDVIGTGGPTDTQYF | TRBV6-2/TRBV6-3 | - | TRBD1 | TRBJ2-3
TGTGCCAGCTCACCAGAGGGACTAGCGGGAGGGGCTGAGCAGTTCTTC | CASSPEGLAGGAEQFF | TRBV18 | few | TRBD2 | TRBJ2-1
TGTGCCAGCACCCGGATGCGGAGCATGAACACTGAAGCTTTCTTT | CASTRMRSMNTEAFF | TRBV28 | many | - | TRBJ1-1
TGTGCCAGCAGCTCCGCCGGGTGGTCCGGGGCCAACGTCCTGACTTTC | CASSSAGWSGANVLTF | TRBV5-6 | - | - | TRBJ2-6
TGTGCCAGCACTTGGAGCGGTTCCTACAATGAGCAGTTCTTC | CASTWSGSYNEQFF | TRBV3-1 | many | - | TRBJ2-1
TGCGCCAGCAGCCAAGAAACGGGGGCACGGCAGCCCCAGCATTTT | CASSQETGARQPQHF | TRBV4-1 | few | - | TRBJ1-5
TGCGCCAGCAGCCACTGGGGACAGGGGGCGAAGACCCAGTACTTC | CASSHWGQGAKTQYF | TRBV4-1 | - | TRBD1 | TRBJ2-5
TGCGCCAGCAGCCAATTGGGAATAGGACAGCAGCCCCAGCATTTT | CASSQLGIGQQPQHF | TRBV4-1 | - | - | TRBJ1-5
TGCGCCAGCAGCTCCGGACAGGGCGATGAGCAGTTCTTC | CASSSGQGDEQFF | TRBV5-1 | many | TRBD1 | TRBJ2-1
TGTGCCAGCAGCTTCAGTTCGTCAGAGACCCAGTACTTC | CASSFSSSETQYF | TRBV11-2 | many | - | TRBJ2-5
TGTGCCAGCAGCTTAGGTGCCAGGCTAGCGGCCACCGGGGAGCTGTTTTTT | CASSLGARLAATGELFF | TRBV11-2 | many | TRBD2 | TRBJ2-2
TGTGCCAGCTCCAACGACAAGACCTACGAGCAGTACTTC | CASSNDKTYEQYF | TRBV7-9 | few | - | TRBJ2-7
TGCAGCGTAGCCGGGACTAGCGGAGACTTATACCAAGAGACCCAGTACTTC | CSVAGTSGDLYQETQYF | TRBV29-1 | - | TRBD2 | TRBJ2-5
TGCGCCAGCAGCCCCAGGACGGGGTGGGGTGAAAAACTGTTTTTT | CASSPRTGWGEKLFF | TRBV4-3 | many | - | TRBJ1-4
TGTGCCAGCAGCCCAACCGGGACAGGAGGTTCACCCCTCCACTTT | CASSPTGTGGSPLHF | TRBV9 | - | TRBD1 | TRBJ1-6
TGTGCCAGCAGCACCGGACTAGCGGCCGGGGAGCTGTTTTTT | CASSTGLAAGELFF | TRBV13 | - | TRBD2 | TRBJ2-2
TGTGCCAGCAGCTCCCTAGCGGGATTCTACAATGAGCAGTTCTTC | CASSSLAGFYNEQFF | TRBV7-2 | many | TRBD2 | TRBJ2-1
TGCGCCAGCAGCGCCCAAATAGCGGGAAGCTACAATGAGCAGTTCTTC | CASSAQIAGSYNEQFF | TRBV5-1 | - | TRBD2 | TRBJ2-1
TGTGCCACCAGTGACAGGGGGAGTACCTATGGCTACACCTTC | CATSDRGSTYGYTF | TRBV24-1 | many | TRBD1 | TRBJ1-2
TGTGCCAGCAGTTTTTTCAAGCAGAACTATGGCTACACCTTC | CASSFFKQNYGYTF | TRBV28 | few | - | TRBJ1-2
TGTGCCAGCAGCGTAGGCTGGGGAGGGGAGGGCAATCAGCCCCAGCATTTT | CASSVGWGGEGNQPQHF | TRBV9 | - | - | TRBJ1-5
TGTGCCTGGGGGCAGGTCACAGATACGCAGTATTTT | CAWGQVTDTQYF | TRBV30 | many | - | TRBJ2-3
TGTGCCAGCAGCTTAAGGACAGACAACACTGAAGCTTTCTTT | CASSLRTDNTEAFF | TRBV7-2 | many | - | TRBJ1-1
TGTGCCAGCAGTCCCACGGCAGCGGGCTATGGCTACACCTTC | CASSPTAAGYGYTF | TRBV6-1 | many | - | TRBJ1-2
TGTGCCAGCAGCTTAACCAGGGGGCACGTCGAGCGGGACACAGATACGCAGTATTTT | CASSLTRGHVERDTDTQYF | TRBV7-8 | many | - | TRBJ2-3
TGTGCCAGCAGTGAAGGCCCCCAGGATAGCAATCAGCCCCAGCATTTT | CASSEGPQDSNQPQHF | TRBV2 | - | - | TRBJ1-5
TGTGCCAGTAGTCTAGACGGTAACTCCTACAATGAGCAGTTCTTC | CASSLDGNSYNEQFF | TRBV19 | few | - | TRBJ2-1
TGTGCCATCAGTGAAACGGCCTCCAACTTCGGCAATCAGCCCCAGCATTTT | CAISETASNFGNQPQHF | TRBV10-3 | - | - | TRBJ1-5
TGTGCCAGCAGGTGGGCTTCCCAAGAGACCCAGTACTTC | CASRWASQETQYF | TRBV27 | many | - | TRBJ2-5
TGTGCCAGCAGCTTACCCACCTACTTCTCTAGGACAGGGCCTAGCACAGATACGCAGTATTTT | CASSLPTYFSRTGPSTDTQYF | TRBV7-2 | many | TRBD1 | TRBJ2-3
TGTGCCAGCAGTCTCGGGGGTGCCGCATCCTACGAGCAGTACTTC | CASSLGGAASYEQYF | TRBV12-3/TRBV12-4 | many | - | TRBJ2-7
TGTGCCAGCAGTTACCAGGGACAGAACACTGAAGCTTTCTTT | CASSYQGQNTEAFF | TRBV6-2/TRBV6-3 | - | - | TRBJ1-1
TGTGCCAGCTCCACCGCCCTAGACGGTGAGCAGTTCTTC | CASSTALDGEQFF | TRBV18 | many | - | TRBJ2-1
TGTGCCTGGGTTCTCGCGGACTACAATGAGCAGTTCTTC | CAWVLADYNEQFF | TRBV30 | many | - | TRBJ2-1
TGCAGTGCTACCCGCCAGGCCGAGCAGTACTTC | CSATRQAEQYF | TRBV20-1 | - | - | TRBJ2-7
TGTGCCAGCAGCCAATTCGGGGGGGCAACCCTCCCCAACTATGGCTACACCTTC | CASSQFGGATLPNYGYTF | TRBV3-1 | many | - | TRBJ1-2
TGTGCCAGCAGCCAAGCTCGTAGCGGGAGTGCGGCCGGGGAGCTGTTTTTT | CASSQARSGSAAGELFF | TRBV3-1 | few | TRBD2 | TRBJ2-2
TGTGCCAGCAGCCACGGGCTAGTCACCTACGAGCAGTACTTC | CASSHGLVTYEQYF | TRBV6-2/TRBV6-3 | many | - | TRBJ2-7
TGTGCCAGCAGCCTAAACAGGGGGCTCTACAATGAGCAGTTCTTC | CASSLNRGLYNEQFF | TRBV11-3 | many | TRBD1 | TRBJ2-1
TGTGCCAGCCTCAGACAGGGGCTCATTAATTCACCCCTCCACTTT | CASLRQGLINSPLHF | TRBV2 | many | TRBD1 | TRBJ1-6
TGTGCCAGCAGTCCAATAACGGCACCATCCTACGAGCAGTACTTC | CASSPITAPSYEQYF | TRBV28 | many | - | TRBJ2-7
TGCAGCGTTGTCGGGGTGGGGAATACGCAGTATTTT | CSVVGVGNTQYF | TRBV29-1 | many | - | TRBJ2-3
TGTGCCAGTAGTATTTCGGGACGATGGAGGGAGACCCAGTACTTC | CASSISGRWRETQYF | TRBV19 | few | - | TRBJ2-5
TGCGCCAGCAGCCTGGGACTAGCGGGGACGAACACCGGGGAGCTGTTTTTT | CASSLGLAGTNTGELFF | TRBV4-1 | many | TRBD2 | TRBJ2-2
TGTGCCAGCAGTGCCCTCCCTTACGGGGTTCAGCCCCAGCATTTT | CASSALPYGVQPQHF | TRBV6-1 | few | - | TRBJ1-5
TGCAGCGTCCGAAGGGGGTACGAGCAGTTCTTC | CSVRRGYEQFF | TRBV29-1 | many | - | TRBJ2-1
TGTGCCAGTTCAGGACAGGGAATAGGTGGCTACACCTTC | CASSGQGIGGYTF | TRBV19 | - | TRBD1 | TRBJ1-2
TGTGCCAGCAGGGCCCCGGACAGTACCTACGAGCAGTACTTC | CASRAPDSTYEQYF | TRBV2 | - | - | TRBJ2-7
TGTGCCTGGAGTGATTTGGACAATGAGCAGTTCTTC | CAWSDLDNEQFF | TRBV30 | few | - | TRBJ2-1
TGCAGTGCTTCCGTGCGGTCCCCCACTGAAGCTTTCTTT | CSASVRSPTEAFF | TRBV20-1 | many | - | TRBJ1-1
TGTGCCAGCAGCTTAGAGGGACATAGGGTCCATGGCTACACCTTC | CASSLEGHRVHGYTF | TRBV13 | many | - | TRBJ1-2
TGTGCCAGCAGCTCATACAGGGGGCGGAAGTCGGACTACGAGCAGTACTTC | CASSSYRGRKSDYEQYF | TRBV11-2 | many | TRBD1 | TRBJ2-7